This T cell receptor beta chain is from a study of blood T cell repertoires in COVID-19. The trim removed 5 bases at V and 9 bases at J, leaving 9 bases unmatched. CDR1 is SGHTA and CDR2 is FQGNSA in the germline V gene. CDR3 length equals 13 residues. All enrollees were roughly 18 to 89 years old and from some 24 US areas. Recovery meant two consecutive negative NP/OP PCR tests, professional clearance, or resolved symptoms. Per the original data handling: Researchers report that nucleated cell counts were estimated from reference gene primer amplification. TCRdb keeps only in-frame clones here, not all; method: immunoSEQ multiplex PCR. V, J and clone size are those of that table, while D and trimming were read from the DNA. Of about 240,000 clones in the sample, roughly 90% are singletons; the top ten hold 8.8%.

The sequencing sample was made of PBMCs or T cells enriched from blood (not recorded which). The V call is TRBV7-2, the J call TRBJ2-7; 8 bases line up with TRBD2. The clonotype was recovered from a man aged 35-49 years who had recovered from COVID-19. CDR3: CASSLYRLASQYF. As DNA, the CDR3 is TGTGCCAGCAGCCTGTACAGACTAGCGTCGCAGTACTTC.